The rows below give T cell receptor beta chains drawn from one sample of a study of blood T cell repertoires in COVID-19. Some clones are missing from TCRdb's copy, which holds only in-frame ones; the method was immunoSEQ multiplex PCR. This table has roughly 260,000 clones, around 90% appearing once. The source material was peripheral blood. These TCRs come from a man between 60 and 75 years old who had recovered from COVID-19. Each CDR3 is given with its conserved first and last residue. Fields, in order: J gene, V gene, CDR3 protein.

TRBJ2-7 TRBV5-5 CASSRLPSGRESYEQYF
TRBJ2-3 TRBV14 CASSQAPRGRTDTQYF
TRBJ2-3 TRBV14 CASSQDRGGTDTQYF
TRBJ2-3 TRBV7-3 CASSPLGGPPDTQYF
TRBJ2-7 TRBV29-1 CSVVSGQGAEQYF
TRBJ2-3 TRBV9 CASSEHVAGGSDTQYF
TRBJ1-1 TRBV19 CASSMKGQGVKNTEAFF
TRBJ2-7 TRBV3-1/TRBV3-2 CASSRDRGGYEQYF
TRBJ2-7 TRBV4-2 CASSLFAEYEQYF
TRBJ1-3 TRBV18 CASSPQSTGTGNTIYF
TRBJ2-7 TRBV11-1 CASSFGAGREQYF
TRBJ2-7 TRBV18 CASSQAASTKTYEQYF
TRBJ1-3 TRBV4-2 CASSQEHTFSGNTIYF
TRBJ2-3 TRBV15 CATSRPRGDTDTQYF
TRBJ1-5 TRBV2 CASSEKGQKQPQHF
TRBJ1-1 TRBV9 CASTSDRYVFF
TRBJ2-1 TRBV14 CASSQFRTGVNNEQFF